The 30 T cell receptor beta chains reported below all come from one sample, sequenced in a study of regulatory T cells in long-lasting Graves disease. Sequencing libraries for TCR beta were prepared with iRepertoire HTBI primers and Arm-PCR of CDR3 regions. MiXCR, applied by TCRdb to the multiplex PCR reads, yields one record per CDR3 protein. The sample contains 700,000 or so distinct CDR3 sequences, about 32% of which appear only once. As to time point: persistent/refractory GD, antithyroid drugs over 5 years with positive TRAb. PBMCs provided the RNA from which the TCR library was made. The input for sequencing was peripheral blood mononuclear cells (PBMCs), taken when the disease was refractory, from a patient treated with antithyroid drugs. The receptors were sampled from a female donor with Graves disease.

The rearrangement links TRBV10-3 to TRBJ1-2; D gene uncertain. V was cut by 8 bases and J by 5 bases, with 9 bases left in between. This CDR3 is 11 amino acids long. CDR1 is ENHRY, CDR2 SYGVKD, per germline. CDR3 loop: CAISVGYGYTF. In nucleotides, the CDR3 is TGTGCCATCTCTGTGGGGTATGGCTACACCTTC.

This clonotype was observed at least ten times. The chain links TRBV27 to TRBJ1-2; weak D call: TRBD1 (5 bases). The CDR3 sequence is 14 residues long. In germline, CDR1 is MNHEY, CDR2 SMNVEV (reference sequence). V lost 2 bases and J lost 14, with 21 bases in between. CDR3 sequence reads: CASSLHPGGRAYTF. The CDR3 nucleotides read TGTGCCAGCAGTTTACACCCCGGGGGAAGGGCTTATACCTTC.

The chain links TRBV6-2 or TRBV6-3 to TRBJ1-2; D is unclear. V lost 2 bases and J lost 8, with 18 bases in between. The length of the CDR3 is 15 residues. The V gene's germline CDR1 is MNHEY and CDR2 SVGEGT. The chain's CDR3 is CASSYLAGQDGGYTF. The DNA for the CDR3 is TGTGCCAGCAGTTACCTAGCGGGCCAGGACGGAGGCTACACCTTC.

This clonotype has a handful of counts. The rearrangement uses TRBV30 and TRBJ1-6; D not resolved. Trimming pared 4 bases from V and 2 bases from J, leaving 6 bases between. Germline V gives CDR1 GTSNPN, CDR2 SVGIG (reference sequence). This CDR3 is 13 amino acids long. The CDR3 here is CAWTGTYNSPLHF. The CDR3 nucleotides read TGTGCCTGGACCGGGACCTATAATTCACCCCTCCACTTT. The full variable domain, in which reference TRBV30 and TRBJ1-6 provide the parts outside the CDR3, is SQTIHQWPATLVQPVGSPLSLECTVEGTSNPNLYWYRQAAGRGLQLLFYSVGIGQISSEVPQNLSASRPQDRQFILSSKKLLLSDSGFYLCAWTGTYNSPLHFGNGTRLTVT.

J is TRBJ2-1 and V is TRBV6-1; 9 bases are a match to TRBD2. With V trimmed by 8 bases and J by 5 bases, 1 base remained unmatched. Looked up from germline, CDR1 is MNHNS and CDR2 is SASEGT. The CDR3 sequence is 12 residues long. The CDR3 spells CASLAGHNEQFF. The CDR3 nucleotides are TGTGCCAGCCTAGCGGGGCACAATGAGCAGTTCTTC.

This clonotype was found a few times. This sequence may be a read error, since a much larger clone differs from it by one base. The rearrangement uses TRBV7-2 and TRBJ2-2; D not resolved. Per germline, CDR1 SGHTA and CDR2 FQGNSA. The CDR3 is 12 residues long. V shed 5 bases and J shed 1 base, with 2 bases lying between them. The CDR3 loop reads CASSMNTGELFF. The DNA for the CDR3 is TGTGCCAGCAGCATGAACACCGGGGAGCTGTTTTTT.

The CDR3 DNA is TGTGCCAGCAGAGCAACAGGGGAAAGTCAGCCCCAGCATTTT. Encoded protein: CASRATGESQPQHF. J is TRBJ1-5 and V is TRBV6-1; 7 positions match TRBD1. The J segment lost 6 bases and the V segment lost 6 bases, leaving 8 bases of the junction unmatched. The CDR3 is made up of 14 amino acids. Germline values: CDR1 MNHNS, CDR2 SASEGT.

Many counts were recorded for this clonotype. The V and J genes are TRBV28 and TRBJ1-1; 7 positions match TRBD1. Trimming at V came to 10 bases and at J to 8 bases, leaving 7 bases not matched to a gene. The CDR3 sequence is 11 residues long. CDR1 is MDHEN, CDR2 SYDVKM, per germline. The CDR3 DNA sequence: TGTGCCACCAGACAGGGCCGCGAAGCTTTCTTT. Translated: CATRQGREAFF.

The chain joins TRBV11-2 to TRBJ1-1; a weak D match, TRBD1 (5 bases). Germline V gene data show CDR1 as SGHAT and CDR2 as FQNNGV. The length of the CDR3 is 18 residues. Trimming took 6 bases from V and 1 from J, leaving 24 bases between them. This CDR3 is CASSRYGARIGANTEAFF. The CDR3 DNA reads TGTGCCAGCAGTCGTTACGGGGCCCGGATCGGGGCGAACACTGAAGCTTTCTTT.

Only a few counts were recorded for this clonotype. V is TRBV2 and J is TRBJ1-5, with D unresolved. The CDR3 spans 11 residues. The V gene's germline CDR1 is SNHLY and CDR2 FYNNEI. Trimming pared 3 bases from V and 9 bases from J, leaving 6 bases between. CDR3 sequence reads: CASSEPGPQHF. CDR3 bases: TGTGCCAGCAGTGAGCCGGGGCCCCAGCATTTT.

This clonotype turned up a few times. The V call is TRBV29-1, the J call TRBJ1-2, with TRBD1 as a possible D gene (6 bases). V lost 4 bases to trimming and J lost 3 bases, with 15 bases between them. This CDR3 contains 14 residues. CDR1 SQVTM and CDR2 ANQGSEA come from the germline V gene. CDR3 sequence reads: CSVGGRASYYGYTF. CDR3 DNA: TGCAGCGTTGGGGGGCGGGCAAGTTACTATGGCTACACCTTC.

This rearrangement joins TRBV27 to TRBJ1-2; a possible D gene is TRBD1 (6 bases). The germline V gene has CDR1 MNHEY and CDR2 SMNVEV (reference sequence). V was clipped by 5 bases and J by 7 bases, with 14 bases between them. This CDR3 is built from 13 residues. CDR3 residues: CASSLFGGSGYTF. The CDR3 DNA follows: TGTGCCAGCAGTCTCTTTGGGGGCTCTGGCTACACCTTC.

This clonotype showed up just a few times. The chain links TRBV7-8 to TRBJ1-3; TRBD1 aligns across 8 bases. Germline V gene sequence: CDR1 SGHVS, CDR2 FQNEAQ. After removal of 5 bases from V and 0 bases from J, the junction contained 9 bases not matched to a gene. The CDR3 has 17 residues. DNA of the CDR3: TGTGCCAGCAGCCCACAACAGGGGGGCTACTCTGGAAACACCATATATTTT. Translating gives CASSPQQGGYSGNTIYF.

Regarding this clonotype: A read error is possible here, since a much larger clone lies one base away. The chain joins TRBV2 to TRBJ1-6; D possibly corresponds to TRBD1 (5 bases). Trimming pared 4 bases from V and 10 bases from J, leaving 14 bases between. The CDR3 length is 14 residues. Germline lookup yields CDR1 SNHLY and CDR2 FYNNEI. CDR3 sequence (DNA): TGTGCCAGCAGTGGAGAACTGGAGGGGTCACCCCTCCACTTT. The encoded protein is CASSGELEGSPLHF.

The rearrangement uses TRBV11-2 and TRBJ1-1; D unresolved. With 3 bases removed from V and 4 bases from J, the gap between germline ends came to 18 bases. The CDR3 covers 16 residues. CDR1 is SGHAT, CDR2 FQNNGV, per germline. CDR3 DNA: TGTGCCAGCAGCTTGGCCGGGTCAGGAGGGCCCACTGAAGCTTTCTTT. Translation gives CASSLAGSGGPTEAFF. The variable domain in full, completed from reference TRBV11-2 and TRBJ1-1, reads EAGVAQSPRYKIIEKRQSVAFWCNPISGHATLYWYQQILGQGPKLLIQFQNNGVVDDSQLPKDRFSAERLKGVDSTLKIQPAKLEDSAVYLCASSLAGSGGPTEAFFGQGTRLTVV.

The chain uses TRBV10-3 and TRBJ1-5, with D uncertain. The CDR3 loop spans 13 amino acids. Per the germline V gene, CDR1 is ENHRY and CDR2 is SYGVKD. V was pared by 4 bases and J by 1 base, with 5 bases between. This chain's CDR3 is CAISGESNQPQHF. In nucleotides, the CDR3 is TGTGCCATCAGTGGCGAAAGCAATCAGCCCCAGCATTTT.

The chain uses TRBV13 and TRBJ2-7, with D tentatively TRBD1 (5 bases). The length of the CDR3 is 14 residues. CDR1 is PRHDT, CDR2 FYEKMQ, per germline (reference sequence). The ends were cut back, 8 bases at V and 3 bases at J, with 17 bases in the middle. CDR3: CASHAPEQGYEQYF. The CDR3 DNA is TGTGCCAGCCATGCCCCGGAGCAGGGCTACGAGCAGTACTTC.

V usage is TRBV5-1 and J usage is TRBJ2-1, with D possibly being TRBD1 (6 bases). This CDR3 comprises 15 residues. CDR1 is SGHRS, CDR2 YFSETQ, per germline. V gave up 2 bases and J gave up 3 bases, with 12 bases separating them. The CDR3 is CASSFLQGNYNEQFF. CDR3 sequence (DNA): TGCGCCAGCAGCTTTTTGCAGGGGAACTACAATGAGCAGTTCTTC.

The genes are TRBV7-2 and TRBJ1-1; TRBD1 might be the D (5 bases). CDR1 is SGHTA and CDR2 is FQGNSA in the germline V gene. V was clipped by 5 bases and J by 5 bases, with 9 bases between them. The CDR3 runs 12 residues. DNA of the CDR3: TGTGCCAGCAGCCCGGGACTGACTGAAGCTTTCTTT. Translation gives CASSPGLTEAFF.

This clonotype has more than one count but fewer than ten. The V call is TRBV6-2 or TRBV6-3, the J call TRBJ1-3; D is possibly TRBD1 (5 bases). Trimming cost V 3 bases and J 0 bases, with 9 bases left between them. Germline lookup yields CDR1 MNHEY and CDR2 SVGEGT. This CDR3 has 15 residues. The CDR3 spells CASSYDSTSGNTIYF. Here the CDR3 DNA reads TGTGCCAGCAGTTATGACAGCACCTCTGGAAACACCATATATTTT.

A note on this clonotype: Mismatch with germline at one junction end may stem from a read error. The genes are TRBV20-1 and TRBJ2-7; 10 nucleotides align to TRBD2. The V gene's germline CDR1 is DFQATT and CDR2 SNEGSKA (reference sequence). The length of the CDR3 is 18 residues. The CDR3 protein is CSAREVSGRTHPFYEQYF. CDR3 in DNA: TGCAGTGCTCGAGAAGTTAGCGGGAGGACCCACCCCTTTTACGAGCAGTACTTC.

At least ten counts were recorded for this clonotype. The V and J genes are TRBV28 and TRBJ1-5, with 7 bases identical to TRBD1. Looked up from germline, CDR1 is MDHEN and CDR2 is SYDVKM. Germline trimming cut 2 bases from V and 2 bases from J; bases unmatched to any gene: 6. The length of the CDR3 is 16 residues. CDR3 nucleotides: TGTGCCAGCAGTTTAAGGCGGCAGGGGGGCAATCAGCCCCAGCATTTT. This gives the protein CASSLRRQGGNQPQHF.

The count of this clonotype is one. This sequence joins TRBV20-1 and TRBJ2-5; the match to TRBD2 covers 14 bases. V was clipped by 6 bases and J by 4 bases; unmatched bases: 4. Germline CDR1 DFQATT, CDR2 SNEGSKA (reference sequence). The length of the CDR3 is 14 residues. Written as DNA, the CDR3 is TGCAGTGCCGACGGACTAGCGGGAGGAGAGACCCAGTACTTC. Amino acids: CSADGLAGGETQYF.

In its sample, this clonotype was seen a few times. This rearrangement joins TRBV12-3 or TRBV12-4 to TRBJ1-4; unclear D gene. The germline V and J ends were trimmed by 1 base and 6 bases, with 9 bases remaining between them. The CDR3 contains 14 residues. The CDR3 DNA follows: TGTGCCAGCAGTTTAGGGCAGACCTATGAAAAACTGTTTTTT. As protein: CASSLGQTYEKLFF.

The chain employs TRBV5-6 and TRBJ2-7; perhaps TRBD1 as D (7 bases). The CDR3 is 14 residues long. V was cut by 5 bases and J by 0 bases, with 12 bases left in between. Germline CDR1 reads SGHDT; CDR2 reads YYEEEE. CDR3 loop: CASRPQGGSYEQYF. CDR3 nucleotide sequence: TGTGCCAGCAGACCCCAGGGGGGCTCCTACGAGCAGTACTTC.

The chain combines TRBV12-3 or TRBV12-4 with TRBJ1-3; D may be TRBD1 (5 bases). V gave up 6 bases and J gave up 4 bases, with 13 bases separating them. CDR3 size: 14 residues. The CDR3 loop is CASRSRESGNTIYF. CDR3 in DNA: TGTGCCAGCAGGAGCAGGGAATCAGGAAACACCATATATTTT.

On this clonotype itself: A much larger clonotype is one base distant, so this may be a read error. The CDR3 sequence is CASSRDISGYTF. CDR3 DNA: TGTGCCAGCAGTCGGGACATATCGGGCTACACCTTC. The V and J genes are TRBV2 and TRBJ1-2; maybe TRBD1 (6 bases). The CDR3 contains 12 residues. Trimming left V 5 bases short and J 8 bases short, with 12 bases between. Germline loops: CDR1 SNHLY, CDR2 FYNNEI.

The rearrangement joins TRBV29-1 to TRBJ2-5; TRBD2 agrees at 9 bases. V trimming: 6 bases; J trimming: 4 bases; junction bases outside the gene matches: 12. Germline CDR1 and CDR2: SQVTM and ANQGSEA. The CDR3 runs 15 residues. Here the CDR3 reads CSVKPNGSGRETQYF. The CDR3 DNA sequence: TGCAGCGTCAAACCAAATGGTAGCGGGAGAGAGACCCAGTACTTC.

This clonotype was detected only a few times. This chain joins TRBV12-3 or TRBV12-4 and TRBJ2-5; D is possibly TRBD2 (6 bases). The V gene lost 3 bases and the J gene lost 5 bases, with 19 bases spanning the gap. The CDR3 spans 16 residues. The CDR3 region is CASSFWVSGARETQYF. CDR3 DNA: TGTGCCAGCAGTTTTTGGGTCTCGGGAGCTCGGGAGACCCAGTACTTC.

This clonotype was found once. J is TRBJ1-5 and V is TRBV10-3; the D is unclear. The germline CDR1 and CDR2 sequences are ENHRY and SYGVKD. The CDR3 spans 14 residues. V was clipped by 6 bases and J by 0 bases, with 9 bases between them. CDR3 sequence (DNA): TGTGCCATCAGGGCGGATAATAGCAATCAGCCCCAGCATTTT. It is translated as CAIRADNSNQPQHF.